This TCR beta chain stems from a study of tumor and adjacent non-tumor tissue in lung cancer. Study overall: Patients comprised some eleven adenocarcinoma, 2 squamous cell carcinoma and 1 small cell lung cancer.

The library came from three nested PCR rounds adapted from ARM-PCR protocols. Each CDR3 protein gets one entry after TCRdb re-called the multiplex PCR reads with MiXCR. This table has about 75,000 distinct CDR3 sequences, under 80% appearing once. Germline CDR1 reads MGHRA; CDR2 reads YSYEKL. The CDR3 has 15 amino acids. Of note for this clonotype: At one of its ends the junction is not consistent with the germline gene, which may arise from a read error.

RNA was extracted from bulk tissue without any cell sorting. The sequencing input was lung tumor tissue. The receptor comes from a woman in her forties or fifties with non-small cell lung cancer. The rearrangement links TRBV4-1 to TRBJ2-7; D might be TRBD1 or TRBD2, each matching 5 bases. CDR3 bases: TGCGCCAGTAGCCTACCCGGGACGAACTCCTGCGAGCAGTACTTC. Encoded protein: CASSLPGTNSCEQYF.